These 14 T cell receptor beta chains were all obtained from the same sample, sequenced in a study of blood T cell repertoires in COVID-19. Profiled with immunoSEQ multiplex PCR; TCRdb holds only in-frame clones, not every one. Of around 240,000 clones detected, approximately 80% appear once; the ten largest clones hold around 1.9%. Material: peripheral blood. These receptors were obtained from a woman aged 80 or over with acute or convalescent COVID-19.

The chain recombines TRBV5-6 with TRBJ1-1, with TRBD1 matching over 7 bases. Trimming took 5 bases from V and 0 from J; bases not matched to a gene: 10. Germline V gives CDR1 SGHDT, CDR2 YYEEEE. The CDR3 sequence is 16 residues long. Here the CDR3 reads CASSSGGQGLNTEAFF. The CDR3, as DNA: TGTGCCAGCAGTTCAGGGGGGCAGGGGCTGAACACTGAAGCTTTCTTT.

This rearrangement joins TRBV9 to TRBJ2-7; 10 bases are shared with TRBD1. Trimming cost V 4 bases and J 6 bases; bases outside gene matches: 4. Germline V CDR1 and CDR2: SGDLS, YYNGEE. This CDR3 is built from 13 residues. The CDR3 bases are TGTGCCAGCAGCACTCGGACAGGGGGCGAGCAGTACTTC. This translates into CASSTRTGGEQYF.

V gene TRBV25-1 combines with J gene TRBJ2-3; D might be TRBD1 (6 bases). V lost 4 bases and J 1 base, leaving 12 bases between the germline ends. The CDR3 contains 15 residues. The V gene's germline CDR1 is MGHDK and CDR2 SYGVNS. In DNA form, the CDR3 reads TGTGCCAGCAGTGCGGGACAACTCCGCACAGATACGCAGTATTTT. It yields the protein CASSAGQLRTDTQYF.

The gene calls are TRBV9 and TRBJ2-2; TRBD2 matches at 8 bases. The V gene's germline CDR1 is SGDLS and CDR2 YYNGEE. After removal of 3 bases from V and 7 bases from J, the junction contained 8 bases not matched to a gene. This CDR3 has 15 residues. Here the CDR3 reads CASSAGAGVVGELFF. CDR3 nucleotide sequence: TGTGCCAGCAGCGCGGGAGCGGGGGTGGTCGGGGAGCTGTTTTTT.

This clone was observed once. The rearrangement uses TRBV14 and TRBJ1-5, with TRBD1 identical over 11 bases. CDR1 is SGHDN, CDR2 FVKESK, per germline. Trimming removed 9 bases from V and 7 bases from J; junction bases left unmatched: 8. The CDR3 length is 14 residues. CDR3 nucleotide sequence: TGTGCCAGTTCCAGGACAGGGGGCGGCCAGCCCCAGCATTTT. Its protein product is CASSRTGGGQPQHF.

The gene calls are TRBV3-1 (or the pseudogene TRBV3-2) and TRBJ2-7; D may be TRBD1 (5 bases). CDR3 length equals 12 residues. The germline gives CDR1 LGHDT, CDR2 YNNKEL (reference sequence). The ends were cut back, 4 bases at V and 7 bases at J, with 11 bases in the middle. CDR3: CASSLQAWEQYF. The CDR3 region has the DNA TGTGCCAGCAGCCTACAGGCTTGGGAGCAGTACTTC.

This clone was seen just once. The chain employs TRBV6-2 or TRBV6-3 and TRBJ1-5; 9 nucleotides line up with TRBD1. V shed 4 bases, J shed 5 bases, and the junction held 3 bases outside the gene matches. This CDR3 has 14 amino acids. Per germline, CDR1 MNHEY and CDR2 SVGEGT. The CDR3 is CASSWGTGYQPQHF. The CDR3 coding sequence is TGTGCCAGCAGTTGGGGGACAGGGTATCAGCCCCAGCATTTT.

The chain joins TRBV19 to TRBJ2-7; D might be TRBD2 (5 bases). Germline CDR1 LNHDA, CDR2 SQIVND (reference sequence). This CDR3 spans 14 amino acids. Trimming stripped 4 bases from V and 9 bases from J, with 19 bases between. The CDR3 region has the DNA TGTGCCAGTAGTACCCGACGGGGTGCGGCGGGGCAGTACTTC. It is translated as CASSTRRGAAGQYF.

V is TRBV5-4 and J is TRBJ1-1; D perhaps matches TRBD1 (5 bases). Trimming removed 4 bases at V and 4 bases at J, with 14 bases between. The CDR3 spans 14 residues. Germline V gives CDR1 SGHNT, CDR2 YYREEE (reference sequence). In nucleotides, the CDR3 is TGTGCCAGCAGCCCGGTTCGTAGGGGCACTGAAGCTTTCTTT. As protein: CASSPVRRGTEAFF.

This clone was seen once. This chain connects TRBV7-9 to TRBJ2-1, with D hard to call. Germline V gives CDR1 SEHNR, CDR2 FQNEAQ (reference sequence). The CDR3 consists of 12 residues. V was clipped by 3 bases and J by 4 bases, with 4 bases between them. CDR3 loop: CASSFGYNEQFF. The CDR3 nucleotides read TGTGCCAGCAGCTTCGGTTACAATGAGCAGTTCTTC.

The chain combines TRBV6-5 with TRBJ2-7; perhaps TRBD1 as D (5 bases). Germline V gene sequence: CDR1 MNHEY, CDR2 SVGAGI. This CDR3 is 15 amino acids long. The V end was cut by 5 bases, the J end by 3 bases, with 17 bases between. CDR3 sequence reads: CASSNPVGHHYEQYF. The CDR3 nucleotides read TGTGCCAGCAGTAACCCAGTCGGACACCACTACGAGCAGTACTTC.

This clone occurred once. This chain links TRBV19 with TRBJ1-1, with 7 bases identical to TRBD1. Germline CDR1 LNHDA, CDR2 SQIVND (reference sequence). Losses at the gene ends were 6 bases for V and 4 bases for J; bases not matched to a gene: 5. The length of the CDR3 is 13 residues. The CDR3 nucleotides read TGTGCCAGTAGGTCCGACAGGGTCACTGAAGCTTTCTTT. Protein product: CASRSDRVTEAFF.

This chain links TRBV4-3 with TRBJ1-1; D perhaps matches TRBD1 (5 bases). V gave up 4 bases and J gave up 1 base, with 13 bases separating them. The germline V gene has CDR1 LGHNA and CDR2 YSLEER. The CDR3 covers 15 residues. CDR3 sequence reads: CASSPDRQPNTEAFF. The CDR3, as DNA: TGCGCCAGCAGCCCCGATCGACAGCCGAACACTGAAGCTTTCTTT.

The genes are TRBV11-2 and TRBJ1-4; 9 bases match TRBD1. Germline CDR1 reads SGHAT; CDR2 reads FQNNGV. The CDR3 is 16 amino acids. The trim removed 5 bases at V and 4 bases at J, leaving 8 bases unmatched. CDR3 DNA sequence: TGTGCCAGCAGCCCCATCGGGACAGGGAATAATGAAAAACTGTTTTTT. Its translation: CASSPIGTGNNEKLFF.